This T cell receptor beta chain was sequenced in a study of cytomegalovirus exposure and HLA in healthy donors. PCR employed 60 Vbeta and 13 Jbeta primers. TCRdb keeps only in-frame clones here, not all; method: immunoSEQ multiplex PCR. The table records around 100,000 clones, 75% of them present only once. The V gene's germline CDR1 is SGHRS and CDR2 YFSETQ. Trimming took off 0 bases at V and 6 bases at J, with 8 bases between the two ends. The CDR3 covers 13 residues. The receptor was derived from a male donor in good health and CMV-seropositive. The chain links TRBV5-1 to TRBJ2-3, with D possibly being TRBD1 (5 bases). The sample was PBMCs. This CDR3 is CASSLDQGDTQYF. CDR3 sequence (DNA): TGCGCCAGCAGCTTGGATCAGGGTGATACGCAGTATTTT.